A selection of T cell receptor beta chains follows, all from one sample in a study of Ad26.COV2.S vaccination and SARS-CoV-2 variants. Only in-frame clones appear in the TCRdb table, and some are missing; sequencing was by immunoSEQ multiplex PCR. The profile shows 300,000 to 400,000 clones, 80% to 90% of them singletons. The source material was peripheral blood, sampled in a trial of Ad26.COV2.S vaccine versus placebo. These receptors all stem from a person aged 18-60 years who received the Ad26.COV2.S COVID-19 vaccine or a placebo. Both conserved end residues are part of each CDR3. D genes are given only for firm matches. The size of a clone is reported for some rows only, either as once, few or many, or as a class for expanded clones.

v_gene	abundance	d_gene	j_gene	CDR3nt	CDR3aa
TRBV6-5	NA	NA	TRBJ2-2	TGTGCCAGCAGTTACTCCCGTGGGGGCGGCACCGGGGAGCTGTTTTTT	CASSYSRGGGTGELFF
TRBV9	NA	NA	TRBJ1-3	TGTGCCAGCAGCGTAGCAGGGCTGAGCTCTGGAAACACCATATATTTT	CASSVAGLSSGNTIYF
TRBV3-1/TRBV3-2	NA	TRBD1	TRBJ2-7	TGTGCCAGCAGCCATGGACAGGGAACCTACGAGCAGTACTTC	CASSHGQGTYEQYF
TRBV9	NA	NA	TRBJ1-1	TGTGCCAGCAGCGTAGAGATGGGGGTCGCGGCTTTCTTT	CASSVEMGVAAFF
TRBV6-2/TRBV6-3	NA	NA	TRBJ1-5	TGTGCCAGCAGTTACCAGGAGGTTATCAATCAGCCCCAGCATTTT	CASSYQEVINQPQHF
TRBV7-8	NA	NA	TRBJ2-3	TGTGCCAGCAGCCATGGAGGATACACAGATACGCAGTATTTT	CASSHGGYTDTQYF
TRBV6-4	NA	TRBD2	TRBJ2-1	TGTGCCACCGGACTAGCGGGAGGTGACAATGAGCAGTTCTTC	CATGLAGGDNEQFF
TRBV19	NA	NA	TRBJ1-5	TGTGCCAGTAGCAACCCCGACAGTAACAATCAGCCCCAGCATTTT	CASSNPDSNNQPQHF
TRBV6-2/TRBV6-3	NA	TRBD1	TRBJ1-5	TGTGCCAGCAGCCCGACAGGGGGTCAGCCCCAGCATTTT	CASSPTGGQPQHF
TRBV4-1	NA	TRBD1	TRBJ2-2	TGCGCCAGCAGCCAAGATAGCATGAGACTTTTCCGGGACAGTGCGAACACCGGGGAGCTGTTTTTT	CASSQDSMRLFRDSANTGELFF
TRBV12-3/TRBV12-4	NA	NA	TRBJ1-1	TGTGCCAGCAGTCCTACAGGGTACACTGAAGCTTTCTTT	CASSPTGYTEAFF
TRBV5-1	NA	NA	TRBJ1-1	TGCGCCAGCAGGTTGATGGACACTGAAGCTTTCTTT	CASRLMDTEAFF
TRBV25-1	NA	NA	TRBJ2-2	TGTGCCAGCAGTGATATCTCTTTGGGGGTGGACACCGGGGAGCTGTTTTTT	CASSDISLGVDTGELFF
TRBV9	NA	NA	TRBJ1-3	TGTGCCAGCAGCGGAGCAGGGTTGGTTTCTGGAAACACCATATATTTT	CASSGAGLVSGNTIYF
TRBV25-1	NA	TRBD1	TRBJ2-5	TGTGCCAGCAGTGAGGGGACAGGGGGTACAGAGACCCAGTACTTC	CASSEGTGGTETQYF
TRBV3-1/TRBV3-2	NA	NA	TRBJ1-3	TGTGCCAGCAGCCAAGTCTCTGGAAACACCATATATTTT	CASSQVSGNTIYF
TRBV20-1	NA	NA	TRBJ2-2	TGCAGTGCTAGTAGCACAGGGTCAGGGGAGCTGTTTTTT	CSASSTGSGELFF
TRBV7-9	few	NA	TRBJ1-2	TGTGCCAGCAGCGCCACAGGGAACTATGGCTACACCTTC	CASSATGNYGYTF
TRBV7-2	NA	NA	TRBJ2-3	TGTGCCAGCAGCTTAGCTAGGACGACAGATACGCAGTATTTT	CASSLARTTDTQYF
TRBV4-1	NA	TRBD2	TRBJ2-5	TGCGCCAGCAGCCAAGATAATGCGGGAGGCCGGGAGACCCAGTACTTC	CASSQDNAGGRETQYF
TRBV3-1/TRBV3-2	NA	NA	TRBJ1-5	TGTGCCAGCAGCCGACCCGGTAGGCAGCCCCAGCATTTT	CASSRPGRQPQHF
TRBV30	NA	TRBD1	TRBJ1-1	TGTGCCTGGAGTGGGCGACAGGGAAGAACTGAAGCTTTCTTT	CAWSGRQGRTEAFF
TRBV5-4	NA	TRBD1	TRBJ2-5	TGTGCCAGCAGCCTAGGGACAGGGGCGACAGAAGAGACCCAGTACTTC	CASSLGTGATEETQYF
TRBV11-1	NA	NA	TRBJ2-7	TGTGCCAGCAGCGCAACGGACAGCTACCGCTACGAGCAGTACTTC	CASSATDSYRYEQYF
TRBV27	NA	TRBD1	TRBJ1-1	TGTGCCAGCAGTTTATTGGGACAGGGGAGAACTGAAGCTTTCTTT	CASSLLGQGRTEAFF
TRBV6-2/TRBV6-3	NA	NA	TRBJ1-3	TGTGCCAGCAGTTGGGACATAGGAAACACCATATATTTT	CASSWDIGNTIYF
TRBV7-2	NA	TRBD1	TRBJ1-2	TGTGCCAGCAGCTTAAAAGCGGAGGGGGCTGGCTATGGCTACACCTTC	CASSLKAEGAGYGYTF
TRBV3-1/TRBV3-2	NA	NA	TRBJ2-7	TGTGCCAGCAGCCGGGGGTACGAGCAGTACTTC	CASSRGYEQYF
TRBV10-2	once	NA	TRBJ1-1	TGCGCCAGCAGTGAGTCTTGGACAGTTGAAGCTTTCTTT	CASSESWTVEAFF
TRBV7-9	NA	TRBD1	TRBJ2-1	TGTGCCAGCAGATCCGACAGGGGCCACAATGAGCAGTTCTTC	CASRSDRGHNEQFF
TRBV27	NA	NA	TRBJ1-1	TGTGCCAGCAAGAAGGGAACGGAGGGGGGAAACACTGAAGCTTTCTTT	CASKKGTEGGNTEAFF
TRBV9	NA	NA	TRBJ2-1	TGTGCCAGCAGCCCCCTGGGTACACAAGCTGACGAGCAGTTCTTC	CASSPLGTQADEQFF
TRBV11-2	NA	NA	TRBJ2-7	TGTGCCAGCAGCTTTACCGGGACGAAAAGCGCCGAGCAGTACTTC	CASSFTGTKSAEQYF
TRBV14	NA	NA	TRBJ2-1	TGTGCCAGCAGCCAGCAACTAGCCGTGTACAATGAGCAGTTCTTC	CASSQQLAVYNEQFF
TRBV28	NA	NA	TRBJ1-4	TGTGCCAGCAAGGACGGGTCAACACTGTTTTTT	CASKDGSTLFF
TRBV2	medium-sized	NA	TRBJ2-1	TGTGCCAGCAGTGAGGGGGCTAGCGGACCAGTTAATGAGCAGTTCTTC	CASSEGASGPVNEQFF
TRBV28	once	NA	TRBJ2-7	TGTGCCAGCAGTTCTCCTTCGAGGCCGGACGACGAGCAGTACTTC	CASSSPSRPDDEQYF
TRBV19	NA	NA	TRBJ2-7	TGTGCCAGTAGTATATCGTTGGCAGGGGATTTCTACGAGCAGTACTTC	CASSISLAGDFYEQYF
TRBV5-6	NA	NA	TRBJ2-6	TGTGCCAGCAGCCCCGAGGGGGTCTCTGGGGCCAACGTCCTGACTTTC	CASSPEGVSGANVLTF
TRBV6-2/TRBV6-3	NA	NA	TRBJ2-6	TGTGCCAGCAGTCGGGGCTCTGGGGCCAACGTCCTGACTTTC	CASSRGSGANVLTF
TRBV4-1	NA	TRBD2	TRBJ2-7	TGCGCCAGCAGCCAATATTTAGCGGGGGCTAACTACGAGCAGTACTTC	CASSQYLAGANYEQYF
TRBV6-1	NA	NA	TRBJ1-6	TGTGCCAGCAGTGAGTTGGAATGGAATTCACCCCTCCACTTT	CASSELEWNSPLHF